The sequence of this T cell receptor beta chain was determined in a study of T cell responses to AZD1222 COVID-19 vaccine. The repertoire was sequenced with immunoSEQ multiplex PCR; TCRdb's copy has only in-frame clones and lacks some. Among 150,000 to 200,000 clones, 75% to 90% were seen once, and the ten largest hold around 2.6%. Of note for this clone: Its antigen remains unknown.

Study-level points and caveats: Vaccine-related CD4 TCRs covered spike, predominating at 160-218 and 743-854. Of spike-specific TCRs, nearly half reportedly target regions left unmutated in variants.

This sequence originates from an adult in good health. The sequences come from peripheral blood, collected on day 0 of AZD1222 vaccination.

CDR3 loop: CASSSTGVTEAFF. CDR3 DNA: TGCGCCAGCAGCTCCACAGGGGTGACTGAAGCTTTCTTT. This chain uses TRBV5-1 with TRBJ1-1; 7 bases map to TRBD1. Unmatched junction bases numbered 4, after V lost 3 bases and J lost 5 bases. This CDR3 is 13 amino acids long. CDR1 SGHRS and CDR2 YFSETQ come from the germline V gene.